This TCR beta chain was captured in a study of shared clonotypes between healthy human individuals. CD45RO-negative cells were positively selected for CCR7, leaving out terminally differentiated effector memory CD45RA+ cells. HIV-negative, healthy adults without recent acute infections or vaccinations were the donors. General study points: Naive subsets, compared against memory subsets, generally had larger estimated richness values. It was anticipated that sequencing depth would influence how many clonotypes donors shared.

Trimming at V came to 4 bases and at J to 5 bases, leaving 4 bases not matched to a gene. Germline CDR1 reads SGHNT; CDR2 reads YYREEE (reference sequence). The CDR3 consists of 16 residues. Original processing methods: ImmunoSEQ supplied junction-only sequences lacking quality scores, so filtering was different. This table comes from immunoSEQ multiplex PCR, and its TCRdb copy is limited to in-frame clones, with some not included. The V and J calls and clone size are taken from that table; D and trimming were inferred from the DNA. In the table there are around 610,000 clones, approximately 96% of which are singletons. A note on this clone: Its antigen is still unknown.

The TCR was taken from a woman in her twenties or thirties in good health. J is TRBJ2-3 and V is TRBV5-4; the match to TRBD2 covers 16 bases. Sequenced material: naive CD8+ T cells sorted from blood. The CDR3 bases are TGTGCCAGCAGCACGGGACTAGCGGGAGGGGGAGATACGCAGTATTTT. Its translation: CASSTGLAGGGDTQYF.